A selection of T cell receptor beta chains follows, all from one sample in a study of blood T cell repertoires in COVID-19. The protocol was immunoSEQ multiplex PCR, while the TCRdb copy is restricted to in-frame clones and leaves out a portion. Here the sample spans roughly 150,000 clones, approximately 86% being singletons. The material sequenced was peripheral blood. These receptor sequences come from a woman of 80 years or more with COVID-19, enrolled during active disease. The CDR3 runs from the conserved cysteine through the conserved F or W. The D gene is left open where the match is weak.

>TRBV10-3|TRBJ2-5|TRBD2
TGTGCCATCAGTGGGGCTAGCGGGAAAGAGACCCAGTACTTC
CAISGASGKETQYF
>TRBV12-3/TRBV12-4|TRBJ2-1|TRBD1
TGTGCCAGCAGTCAACAGGGGTTAGGTGAGCAGTTCTTC
CASSQQGLGEQFF
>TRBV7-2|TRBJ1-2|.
TGTGCCAGCAGCACCGGGGGTAACTATGGCTACACCTTC
CASSTGGNYGYTF
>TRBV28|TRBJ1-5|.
TGTGCCAGCAGGACGGGGAATCAGCCCCAGCATTTT
CASRTGNQPQHF
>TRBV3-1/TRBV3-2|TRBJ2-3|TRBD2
TGTGCCAGCAGCGAAGACGTAGCCGGACTAGCGCTAAATACGCAGTATTTT
CASSEDVAGLALNTQYF
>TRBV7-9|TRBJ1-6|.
TGTGCCAGCAGCCAGGCGGGGCAGAGGGGTTCACCCCTCCACTTT
CASSQAGQRGSPLHF
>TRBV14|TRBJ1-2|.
TGTGCCAGCAGCCAGACCCGTTACGGGGATGGCTACACCTTC
CASSQTRYGDGYTF
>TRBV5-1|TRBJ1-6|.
TGCGCCAGCAGCTTACAGGGTCAGGGGTCACCCCTCCACTTT
CASSLQGQGSPLHF
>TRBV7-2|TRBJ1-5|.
TGTGCCAGCAGCGTAGACGGGATGGTCGGCCCCCAGCATTTT
CASSVDGMVGPQHF
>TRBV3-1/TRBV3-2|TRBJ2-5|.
TGTGCCAGCAGCCAAGATTCGGAGACCCAGTACTTC
CASSQDSETQYF
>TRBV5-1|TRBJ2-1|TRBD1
TGCGCCAGCATACTAACAGGGGGATCCTACAATGAGCAGTTCTTC
CASILTGGSYNEQFF